These 10 T cell receptor beta chains share one sample of origin, sequenced in a study of long-term antiretroviral therapy in people with HIV. Sequencing used immunoSEQ v3.0 at survey level. Profiled with immunoSEQ multiplex PCR; TCRdb holds only in-frame clones, not every one. The sample holds about 39,000 clones, about 85% seen once. This material consisted of unsorted PBMCs, taken 3.1 years after starting antiretroviral therapy. The receptor set was obtained from a woman aged 50 to 60 with HIV.

The genes are TRBV10-3 and TRBJ1-6; D might be TRBD1 (5 bases). From germline, CDR1 is ENHRY and CDR2 SYGVKD. This CDR3 comprises 16 residues. The V and J ends lost 0 bases and 7 bases respectively, with 13 bases between them. The CDR3 nucleotides are TGTGCCATCAGTGAGTCGACTCTGGGGGTCAATTCACCCCTCCACTTT. Translating gives CAISESTLGVNSPLHF.

CDR3 nucleotides: TGTGCCAGCAGCCCCCCGCCGGGGGCCGGATATTCACCCCTCCACTTT. As protein: CASSPPPGAGYSPLHF. This chain uses TRBV27 with TRBJ1-6, with a weak D call TRBD1 (6 bases). CDR1 is MNHEY, CDR2 SMNVEV, per germline (reference sequence). This CDR3 has 16 amino acids. Trimming left V 6 bases short and J 8 bases short, with 20 bases between.

This rearrangement joins TRBV2 to TRBJ2-3; no clear D. The length of the CDR3 is 13 residues. V was cut by 7 bases and J by 6 bases, with 14 bases left in between. CDR1 is SNHLY, CDR2 FYNNEI, per germline. CDR3 sequence (DNA): TGTGCCAGCAAGGAGTTTGTTATGGATACGCAGTATTTT. Translated, it gives CASKEFVMDTQYF. The entire variable domain, with the rest obtained from reference TRBV2 and TRBJ2-3, is as follows: EPEVTQTPSHQVTQMGQEVILRCVPISNHLYFYWYRQILGQKVEFLVSFYNNEISEKSEIFDDQFSVERPDGSNFTLKIRSTKLEDSAMYFCASKEFVMDTQYFGPGTRLTVL.

The genes are TRBV7-3 and TRBJ2-7; 10 bases fit TRBD1. Germline assignment: CDR1 SGHTA and CDR2 FQGTGA. This CDR3 spans 16 amino acids. V lost 5 bases, J lost 1 base, and 8 bases stayed unmatched. The CDR3 is CASSPRDRGGSYEQYF. In DNA form, the CDR3 reads TGTGCCAGCAGCCCCCGGGACAGGGGAGGGTCCTACGAGCAGTACTTC.

This chain uses TRBV7-3 with TRBJ2-2; no firm D call. CDR1 and CDR2 (germline): SGHTA, FQGTGA. The V end was cut by 1 base, the J end by 0 bases, with 6 bases between. The CDR3 is 15 residues long. The CDR3 DNA follows: TGTGCCAGCAGCTTAAGTAGGGCGAACACCGGGGAGCTGTTTTTT. This codes for CASSLSRANTGELFF.

The chain recombines TRBV5-8 with TRBJ1-5, with a possible D match to TRBD1 (6 bases). The germline gives CDR1 SGHTS, CDR2 YDEGEE. The CDR3 is 17 residues long. V lost 3 bases and J lost 2, with 18 bases in between. This CDR3 reads CASSSRQAQTRNQPQHF. Here the CDR3 DNA reads TGTGCCAGCAGCTCTCGACAGGCCCAGACGCGCAATCAGCCCCAGCATTTT.

The V call is TRBV2, the J call TRBJ2-7; D possibly corresponds to TRBD1 (5 bases). The V and J ends lost 3 bases and 0 bases respectively, with 12 bases between them. The CDR3 extends over 15 amino acids. Per the germline V gene, CDR1 is SNHLY and CDR2 is FYNNEI. CDR3 protein: CASSEETVSSYEQYF. The CDR3, as DNA: TGTGCCAGCAGTGAGGAGACAGTGAGCTCCTACGAGCAGTACTTC. The complete variable domain, with remaining parts taken from reference TRBV2 and TRBJ2-7, reads EPEVTQTPSHQVTQMGQEVILRCVPISNHLYFYWYRQILGQKVEFLVSFYNNEISEKSEIFDDQFSVERPDGSNFTLKIRSTKLEDSAMYFCASSEETVSSYEQYFGPGTRLTVT.

This chain connects TRBV5-1 to TRBJ2-7, with a tentative D call TRBD1 (6 bases). This CDR3 is built from 14 residues. Between the trimmed V and J ends, which lost 6 bases and 2 bases, there was a span of 15 bases. Germline V gives CDR1 SGHRS, CDR2 YFSETQ. The DNA for the CDR3 is TGCGCCAGCACCCTTGGGACACAAGCCTACGAGCAGTACTTC. This sequence encodes CASTLGTQAYEQYF.

The V call is TRBV19, the J call TRBJ2-1; 9 bases are shared with TRBD2. Per germline, CDR1 LNHDA and CDR2 SQIVND (reference sequence). V gave up 4 bases and J gave up 4 bases; unmatched junction bases: 11. The CDR3 is 17 amino acids. CDR3 sequence reads: CASSRGGGAISYNEQFF. The CDR3 DNA reads as TGTGCCAGTAGTAGAGGCGGGGGGGCAATTTCATACAATGAGCAGTTCTTC.

V gene TRBV30 combines with J gene TRBJ1-5, with TRBD1 matching over 8 bases. This CDR3 is built from 16 residues. Germline values: CDR1 GTSNPN, CDR2 SVGIG (reference sequence). Unmatched junction bases numbered 9, after V lost 3 bases and J lost 2 bases. The CDR3 bases are TGTGCCTGGAGGAGGACAGGGACGGGAGGCAATCAGCCCCAGCATTTT. It is translated as CAWRRTGTGGNQPQHF.